This T cell receptor (beta chain) appears in the sequencing data of a study of blood T cell repertoires in COVID-19. Clinical histories supplied by participants themselves formed the basis of cohort assignment. This CDR3 contains 13 residues. The germline V gene has CDR1 DFQATT and CDR2 SNEGSKA (reference sequence). With V trimmed by 3 bases and J by 14 bases, 14 bases remained unmatched. Using immunoSEQ multiplex PCR, the repertoire was profiled, and TCRdb retains in-frame clones only, with some absent. The sample consists of approximately 450,000 clones, roughly 85% of them appearing once. This TCR came from a woman in her late teens or twenties with acute COVID-19. The V gene is TRBV20-1, the J gene TRBJ2-5, with 8 positions matching TRBD2. Input material: PBMCs or T cells enriched from blood (not recorded which). CDR3 residues: CSASWAGGPLNYF. DNA for the CDR3: TGCAGTGCTAGTTGGGCGGGGGGCCCCCTGAATTACTTC.